The rows below give T cell receptor beta chains drawn from one sample of a study of a mutant IDH1 vaccine in newly diagnosed glioma. Their target antigens are unknown. Produced via immunoSEQ multiplex PCR; TCRdb's table is partial and in-frame only. The sample has 12,000 or so clones; about nine tenths are singletons. Sample: PBMCs, taken from a glioma patient whose treatment included an IDH1 peptide vaccine. The receptor source for this set is a woman in her forties with glioma. Some clones in this sample may be carry-over from other donors' samples. The CDR3 runs from the conserved cysteine through the conserved F or W. The order of the fields is V gene, J gene, D gene, clone size, CDR3 protein, CDR3 DNA. The D gene is left open where the match is weak. Clone size is shown for a subset of rows, as once, few, many or a class of expanded clone.

>TRBV27|TRBJ2-3|TRBD2|NA
CASRPGLGDTQYF
TGTGCCAGCAGACCTGGACTAGGCGATACGCAGTATTTT
>TRBV5-1|TRBJ2-1|NA|NA
CASSLAGVYSYNEQFF
TGCGCCAGCAGCTTGGCGGGCGTGTACTCCTACAATGAGCAGTTCTTC
>TRBV6-1|TRBJ2-1|TRBD2|NA
CASKRTGGGEQFF
TGTGCCAGCAAGCGAACGGGAGGGGGTGAGCAGTTCTTC
>TRBV5-4|TRBJ1-2|NA|NA
CASSFTGNGYTF
TGTGCCAGCAGCTTCACGGGGAACGGCTACACCTTC
>TRBV30|TRBJ2-7|TRBD1|NA
CAAGTVYEQYF
TGTGCAGCCGGGACAGTATACGAGCAGTACTTC
>TRBV19|TRBJ1-6|NA|NA
CASSFDRNNSPLHF
TGTGCCAGTTCCTTCGACAGGAATAATTCACCCCTCCACTTT
>TRBV27|TRBJ2-3|TRBD2|NA
CASRASGSTDTQYF
TGTGCCAGCAGAGCTAGCGGGAGCACAGATACGCAGTATTTT
>TRBV6-6|TRBJ2-7|NA|NA
CASSYSPSYEQYF
TGTGCCAGCAGTTACTCCCCTTCCTACGAGCAGTACTTC
>TRBV7-2|TRBJ2-7|NA|NA
CASSLTPQTYYEQYF
TGTGCCAGCAGCCTCACACCCCAGACCTACTACGAGCAGTACTTC
>TRBV6-5|TRBJ1-5|NA|NA
CASSGQHNQPQHF
TGTGCCAGCAGTGGACAGCACAATCAGCCCCAGCATTTT
>TRBV5-8|TRBJ1-2|NA|NA
CASSWGNYGYTF
TGTGCCAGCAGCTGGGGGAATTATGGCTACACCTTC
>TRBV6-5|TRBJ1-4|NA|NA
CASSPGNNEKLFF
TGTGCCAGCAGCCCAGGGAATAATGAAAAACTGTTTTTT
>TRBV5-5|TRBJ1-2|NA|NA
CASSLLGGWYGYTF
TGTGCCAGCAGCTTGTTAGGGGGTTGGTATGGCTACACCTTC
>TRBV4-1|TRBJ2-1|NA|NA
CASSQVGLAFNEQFF
TGCGCCAGCAGCCAAGTCGGTCTGGCGTTCAATGAGCAGTTCTTC
>TRBV7-9|TRBJ2-3|NA|few
CASSLVEDPDTQYF
TGTGCCAGCAGCTTAGTAGAGGACCCAGATACGCAGTATTTT
>TRBV6-6|TRBJ1-5|TRBD1|NA
CASSYSWDRANQPQHF
TGTGCCAGCAGTTACTCCTGGGACAGGGCAAATCAGCCCCAGCATTTT
>TRBV6-1|TRBJ1-2|NA|NA
CASSEGQGQSYGYTF
TGTGCCAGCAGTGAAGGCCAGGGCCAATCCTATGGCTACACCTTC
>TRBV19|TRBJ2-2|TRBD1|NA
CASSIRSGQGYTGELFF
TGTGCCAGTAGTATAAGATCAGGACAGGGATATACCGGGGAGCTGTTTTTT
>TRBV30|TRBJ1-2|TRBD1|few
CASSGTGSYGYTF
TGTGCCTCCTCCGGGACAGGGTCCTATGGCTACACCTTC
>TRBV19|TRBJ1-5|NA|once
CASSILRGDQPQHF
TGTGCCAGTAGTATTCTCAGGGGAGATCAGCCCCAGCATTTT
>TRBV5-8|TRBJ2-1|TRBD1|NA
CASSTGQSMTYNEQFF
TGTGCCAGCAGCACGGGACAGTCAATGACCTACAATGAGCAGTTCTTC
>TRBV29-1|TRBJ1-1|NA|NA
CSVGSRGNTEAFF
TGCAGCGTTGGCTCCCGGGGGAACACTGAAGCTTTCTTT
>TRBV7-9|TRBJ1-3|NA|NA
CASSSEGTLNTIYF
TGTGCCAGCAGCTCTGAGGGGACCTTAAACACCATATATTTT
>TRBV2|TRBJ1-1|NA|NA
CASSRFSMNTEAFF
TGTGCCAGCAGCCGCTTCTCCATGAACACTGAAGCTTTCTTT
>TRBV15|TRBJ2-5|TRBD2|NA
CATRRGGQETQYF
TGTGCCACCCGTCGGGGGGGCCAGGAGACCCAGTACTTC
>TRBV10-2|TRBJ2-5|TRBD2|NA
CASRLAGAPETQYF
TGCGCCAGCAGACTAGCGGGAGCCCCTGAGACCCAGTACTTC
>TRBV9|TRBJ2-3|NA|NA
CASSVEGSGSTDTQYF
TGTGCCAGCAGCGTAGAGGGTAGCGGTAGCACAGATACGCAGTATTTT
>TRBV6-6|TRBJ1-2|NA|NA
CASSPDGLYGYTF
TGTGCCAGCAGTCCCGACGGACTCTATGGCTACACCTTC
>TRBV5-5|TRBJ1-3|NA|once
CASSLVRPGLSGNTIYF
TGTGCCAGCAGCTTGGTTCGGCCAGGCCTCTCTGGAAACACCATATATTTT
>TRBV4-2|TRBJ1-5|TRBD1|NA
CASSQVGGQGEQPQHF
TGTGCCAGCAGCCAAGTGGGAGGACAGGGGGAGCAGCCCCAGCATTTT
>TRBV6-5|TRBJ1-1|NA|once
CASSFTGPPNTEAFF
TGTGCCAGCAGTTTCACCGGACCCCCGAACACTGAAGCTTTCTTT
>TRBV27|TRBJ1-5|TRBD1|NA
CASSSGTGGNQPQHF
TGTGCCAGCAGTTCTGGGACAGGGGGCAATCAGCCCCAGCATTTT
>TRBV14|TRBJ2-3|NA|once
CASSQEGWRDLKDTQYF
TGTGCCAGCAGCCAAGAAGGTTGGCGGGACCTCAAGGATACGCAGTATTTT
>TRBV7-2|TRBJ1-1|TRBD1|NA
CASSSTGRTMNTEAFF
TGTGCCAGCAGCTCGACAGGGAGGACGATGAACACTGAAGCTTTCTTT
>TRBV7-2|TRBJ2-3|NA|NA
CASSLGGLTDTQYF
TGTGCCAGCAGCTTGGGAGGACTCACAGATACGCAGTATTTT
>TRBV6-5|TRBJ2-7|TRBD1|NA
CASSPDRGLLFEQYF
TGTGCCAGCAGTCCGGACAGGGGGCTTCTATTCGAGCAGTACTTC
>TRBV10-2|TRBJ1-2|NA|NA
CATQKDSYGYTF
TGCGCCACGCAGAAGGATTCCTATGGCTACACCTTC
>TRBV2|TRBJ1-2|NA|NA
CASSVETLGGYTF
TGTGCCAGCAGTGTGGAGACATTGGGTGGCTACACCTTC
>TRBV30|TRBJ1-2|NA|NA
CAWQTIGGVGYTF
TGTGCCTGGCAGACTATCGGAGGGGTTGGCTACACCTTC
>TRBV11-2|TRBJ2-5|NA|NA
CASSFSAQGGETQYF
TGTGCCAGCAGCTTCTCGGCGCAGGGTGGAGAGACCCAGTACTTC
>TRBV6-1|TRBJ2-3|NA|once
CASSEPPVAGTDTQYF
TGTGCCAGCAGTGAACCACCGGTAGCGGGCACAGATACGCAGTATTTT